This T cell receptor (beta chain) was recorded in a study of PD-L1 blockade in urothelial cancer. General study results and limits: Having blood TCR clonality under the median before treatment predicted better survival.

This sample's time point: pretreatment peripheral blood. Each patient's cancer was a locally advanced or metastatic urothelial carcinoma. Each patient supplied 1 to 8 pretreatment and on-treatment samples. TCRdb's table, derived via immunoSEQ multiplex PCR, lists solely in-frame clones and lacks some. The table has about 72,000 clones, around 85% seen once; the top ten hold under 15%. This CDR3 region has 14 residues. The trim removed 8 bases at V and 4 bases at J, leaving 6 bases unmatched. Worth noting for this clone: The antigen is undetermined.

The rearrangement links TRBV23-1 to TRBJ2-2; 8 nucleotides line up with TRBD1. TRBV23-1 is an ORF, with its function uncertain. The source material was PBMCs, sampled around atezolizumab (anti-PD-L1) treatment. This TCR was recovered from a man between 60 and 75 years old with urothelial cancer. The CDR3, as DNA: TGCGCCAGCCGTGGACAGGGACTCACCGGGGAGCTGTTTTTT. The encoded protein is CASRGQGLTGELFF.